The entry below describes one TCR beta chain. Its recognized antigen is unknown. Per-base quality was not reported, and no clone a single base away is much larger than it. The sample belongs to a study of T cell repertoires in aging, cancer and after chemotherapy (dated by TCRdb to the late 2010s). In the study overall: Six donor age groups were covered, ranging from 30 or younger up to 70 or older, and each group contained at least three individuals. To look at immunoaging and at how T cells reconstitute after chemotherapy, the study profiled TCR beta repertoires in peripheral blood from both healthy donors and cancer patients. The cohort comprised about 220 cancer patients, more than 85 with hematological and over 110 with solid cancers, plus 95 healthy donors as a reference group. The complete dataset included approximately 10 million TCR reads. In the solid tumor group, the paired samples taken before and after chemotherapy came from patients with brain tumors (glioblastoma) who were receiving therapy based on temozolomide. Study-wide findings and limitations: According to the authors, the repertoire data do not permit conclusions about immunological memory after chemotherapy. In both cancer cohorts, median generation probability rose over the chemotherapy interval, which suggests that the repertoire was reconstituted through rebound thymic output. Compared with age-matched healthy donors, untreated patients with hematological or solid cancers had significantly lower TCR diversity and higher clonality in blood. In healthy donors, the decline in TCR diversity with age was mainly explained by loss of richness, whereas in cancer patients loss of evenness was also found to contribute.

Multiplex touch-down PCR with a mixed TRB-A/B primer pool was used to amplify rearranged TRB sequences covering the V, D and J segments. Illumina adapters and sample indices were attached to the amplicons in two consecutive PCR reactions using Phusion HS II polymerase. The amplicons were purified from gel with the NucleoSpin Gel and PCR Clean-up kit and then assessed with Qubit and an Agilent 2100 Bioanalyzer. The libraries were sequenced on an Illumina MiSeq with 600-cycle, single-indexed, paired-end runs. As for how the authors treated the data: MiXCR versions 2.12 and 3.0.5 were used to process the TRB sequences. Each unique CDR3 nucleotide sequence was treated as one clone, and only productive sequences with two or more reads were kept. Shannon diversity, evenness, clonality (one minus evenness), and alpha-parameterized diversity profiles from alpha 0 to 5 were included as repertoire metrics. The IGoR algorithm was used to calculate generation probabilities for clones in the paired samples taken before and after chemotherapy. Using fastp at Q25 and MiXCR, TCRdb reprocessed the public reads and kept productive beta chains. Rows with one shared CDR3 protein collapse into an entry with the most common genes and DNA. It is TCRdb's table, rather than the study itself, that gives the V and J calls and clone size. This sample comprises several thousand distinct CDR3 sequences, about 64% of them detected only once. The ten largest clones capture around 28% of the sample.

TCR beta rearrangements were amplified from genomic DNA extracted from peripheral blood rather than from sorted cells or RNA. The specimen sequenced was blood. The receptor comes from a human donor with a solid tumor.

CDR3 protein: CASSPQGYETQYF. The bases read TGTGCCAGCAGCCCCCAGGGCTACGAGACCCAGTACTTC. The sequence is built from TRBV6-1 and TRBJ2-5, with TRBD1 as a weak D call on 5 bases. CDR1 and CDR2 (MNHNS, SASEGT) derive from the germline V gene. The CDR3, cysteine through phenylalanine, is 13 amino acids long. Left in the record is the CDR3 DNA by itself, 39 bases read in frame from the first base. A distance of 13 bases separates the germline ends of V and J, which lose 6 bases and 5 bases respectively.